This record concerns one TCR beta chain sequence. The sample comes from a study of cytomegalovirus exposure and HLA in healthy donors. Here immunoSEQ multiplex PCR was the method, and the copy in TCRdb shows in-frame clones only, minus some. The sample shows about 150,000 clones, approximately 93% of them seen only once. CDR3 length: 13 residues. V lost 4 bases, J lost 2 bases, and 10 bases lay in between. From germline, CDR1 is SGHKS and CDR2 YYEKEE (reference sequence). Sequenced material: PBMCs. The source is a man aged 18-30 years in good health and CMV-seronegative. This sequence joins TRBV5-5 and TRBJ2-7; TRBD1 is a possible D gene (5 bases). The CDR3 region is CASSVQGTYEQYF. The CDR3 nucleotides read TGTGCCAGCAGCGTGCAGGGCACCTACGAGCAGTACTTC.